This T cell receptor beta chain was sequenced during a study of T cell responses to AZD1222 COVID-19 vaccine. At the level of the study: Second doses were pooled across both intervals (about 4 or about 12 weeks). General study results and limits: Along spike, vaccine-associated CD4 TCRs were found throughout, with dominance at 160-218 and 743-854.

The CDR3 length is 14 residues. The V gene's germline CDR1 is SGHDT and CDR2 YYEEEE. Trimming shortened V by 0 bases and J by 5 bases, and 11 bases separated the two germline ends. Remarks on this clone: No antigen is known for it.

Some clones are missing from TCRdb's copy, which holds only in-frame ones; the method was immunoSEQ multiplex PCR. The sample yields roughly 170,000 clones, approximately 93% seen once. The V call is TRBV5-6, the J call TRBJ1-2; TRBD1 might be the D (6 bases). The TCR originated in an adult in good health. This sample comprised peripheral blood, obtained on day 0 of AZD1222 vaccination. The CDR3 DNA follows: TGTGCCAGCAGCTTGGCATGGGGGCGTTATGGCTACACCTTC. As protein: CASSLAWGRYGYTF.